Presented here are 32 T cell receptor beta chains from one specimen sequenced in a study of identical twins. TCRdb re-derived calls from the 5' RACE reads in MiXCR, one entry per CDR3 protein. Of around 960,000 distinct CDR3 sequences in the sample, over 9% are singletons; the top ten hold about 1.6%. These data are also associated with another study on yellow fever vaccine responses in identical twins.

Sequenced sample: PBMCs. These receptors all come from a woman aged 18-29 years in good health.

The J gene is TRBJ1-1, the V gene TRBV5-1, with D maybe TRBD1 (5 bases). The germline V and J ends were trimmed by 8 bases and 4 bases, with 12 bases remaining between them. The germline CDR1 and CDR2 sequences are SGHRS and YFSETQ. The CDR3 extends over 12 amino acids. The CDR3 DNA is TGCGCCAGACGGGGGTGGAGCACTGAAGCTTTCTTT. Its translation: CARRGWSTEAFF.

The chain links TRBV20-1 to TRBJ1-2; D possibly corresponds to TRBD1 (5 bases). Trimming took 1 base from V and 8 from J, leaving 14 bases between them. This CDR3 spans 13 amino acids. Germline CDR1 DFQATT, CDR2 SNEGSKA (reference sequence). The CDR3 loop is CSARGTQGGGYTF. Written as DNA, the CDR3 is TGCAGTGCTAGAGGGACTCAGGGCGGCGGCTACACCTTC.

The chain has TRBV6-4 and TRBJ1-1, with TRBD1 identical over 7 bases. V was pared by 5 bases and J by 4 bases, with 7 bases of the junction left unmatched. From germline, CDR1 is MRHNA and CDR2 SNTAGT. This CDR3 has 14 amino acids. CDR3 in DNA: TGTGCCAGCAGTAAAGGGGGCCGTGGCACTGAAGCTTTCTTT. It yields the protein CASSKGGRGTEAFF.

J is TRBJ2-7 and V is TRBV15, with D unresolved. Looked up from germline, CDR1 is LNHNV and CDR2 is YYDKDF (reference sequence). The V gene lost 0 bases and the J gene lost 5 bases, with 17 bases spanning the gap. The CDR3 has 16 residues. The CDR3 nucleotides read TGTGCCACCAGCAGAGATGGTGTGGGCCTGCCTAACGAGCAGTACGTC. Protein product: CATSRDGVGLPNEQYV.

In this sample, this clonotype turned up a few times. The genes are TRBV7-9 and TRBJ1-4; D gene uncertain. The CDR3 runs 13 residues. The V end was cut by 5 bases, the J end by 7 bases, with 11 bases between. CDR1 is SEHNR, CDR2 FQNEAQ, per germline (reference sequence). CDR3 coding DNA: TGTGCCAGCAGCATTCCTCTTGGTGAAAAACTGTTTTTT. It translates to CASSIPLGEKLFF.

There are a few counts of this clonotype. The chain joins TRBV5-5 to TRBJ1-2; D is uncertain. The CDR3 totals 13 residues. V dropped 0 bases and J dropped 0 bases, with 3 bases sitting between them. The germline CDR1 and CDR2 sequences are SGHKS and YYEKEE (reference sequence). CDR3 region: CASSLASNYGYTF. The CDR3 DNA follows: TGTGCCAGCAGCTTGGCATCTAACTATGGCTACACCTTC.

This clonotype occurred many times. V is TRBV7-9 and J is TRBJ2-7; D is uncertain. CDR1 is SEHNR and CDR2 is FQNEAQ in the germline V gene (reference sequence). The V end was cut by 5 bases, the J end by 1 base, with 6 bases between. The CDR3 is made up of 12 amino acids. The CDR3 spells CASSRASYEQYF. The CDR3 DNA follows: TGTGCCAGCAGCCGTGCGTCCTACGAGCAGTACTTC.

The chain combines TRBV5-1 with TRBJ1-2; D unclear. Between the trimmed V and J ends, which lost 0 bases and 1 base, there was a span of 7 bases. The CDR3 totals 14 residues. Germline V gene sequence: CDR1 SGHRS, CDR2 YFSETQ. CDR3 in amino acids: CASSLDGFNYGYTF. The CDR3 bases are TGCGCCAGCAGCTTGGATGGCTTTAACTATGGCTACACCTTC.

The chain employs TRBV6-2 or TRBV6-3 and TRBJ2-7; 8 nucleotides line up with TRBD2. From germline, CDR1 is MNHEY and CDR2 SVGEGT. This CDR3 contains 16 residues. The V and J ends lost 0 bases and 2 bases, in that order; junction bases with no gene match: 6. CDR3 loop: CASSYSGGRLPYEQYF. In DNA, the CDR3 is TGTGCCAGCAGTTACTCGGGCGGGAGGCTCCCCTACGAGCAGTACTTC.

This clonotype was counted a few times. The rearrangement uses TRBV7-9 and TRBJ2-1; perhaps D is TRBD1 or TRBD2 (5 bases each). V gave up 7 bases and J gave up 9 bases, with 19 bases separating them. CDR3 length: 14 amino acids. Germline assignment: CDR1 SEHNR and CDR2 FQNEAQ (reference sequence). The CDR3 region is CASTKAWGEGEQFF. CDR3 coding DNA: TGTGCCAGCACGAAGGCCTGGGGCGAGGGTGAGCAGTTCTTC. The full variable domain, its missing parts supplied by reference TRBV7-9 and TRBJ2-1, is DTGVSQNPRHKITKRGQNVTFRCDPISEHNRLYWYRQTLGQGPEFLTYFQNEAQLEKSRLLSDRFSAERPKGSFSTLEIQRTEQGDSAMYLCASTKAWGEGEQFFGPGTRLTVL.

This clonotype was seen a few times. For the CDR3, the DNA is TGTGCCAGCAACGACAGGATCAAGGGGCTGAACACTGAAGCTTTCTTT. It codes for CASNDRIKGLNTEAFF. This chain uses TRBV7-2 with TRBJ1-1, with D possibly TRBD1 on 6 matching bases. CDR1 is SGHTA, CDR2 FQGNSA, per germline. V was cut by 7 bases and J by 0 bases, with 18 bases left in between. This CDR3 contains 16 residues.

This clonotype was recorded a few times. The chain couples TRBV12-3 or TRBV12-4 to TRBJ2-2; no reliable D call. This CDR3 comprises 15 residues. V was clipped by 7 bases and J by 5 bases, with 17 bases between them. The CDR3 spells CASTNPSGDTGELFF. CDR3 DNA sequence: TGTGCCAGCACCAACCCGTCGGGTGATACCGGGGAGCTGTTTTTT.

This clonotype was observed a handful of times. This rearrangement joins TRBV28 to TRBJ2-5; D is undetermined. Trimming cost V 6 bases and J 2 bases, with 22 bases left between them. Germline CDR1 and CDR2: MDHEN and SYDVKM. This CDR3 comprises 17 residues. CDR3 loop: CASSWGIGFAPQETQYF. The CDR3 region has the DNA TGTGCCAGCAGCTGGGGTATAGGCTTTGCCCCTCAAGAGACCCAGTACTTC.

This chain links TRBV12-3 or TRBV12-4 with TRBJ2-1; 8 bases are a match to TRBD2. This CDR3 spans 17 amino acids. Losses at the gene ends were 6 bases for V and 0 bases for J; bases not matched to a gene: 10. CDR3 amino acids: CASSPVLAGPSYNEQFF. In DNA, the CDR3 is TGTGCCAGCAGCCCCGTTCTAGCGGGCCCCTCCTACAATGAGCAGTTCTTC.

A remark on this clonotype: One end of the junction does not line up with germline, which may come from a read error. J is TRBJ2-3 and V is TRBV20-1; TRBD2 matches at 13 bases. CDR1 and CDR2 (germline): DFQATT, SNEGSKA (reference sequence). This CDR3 has 17 residues. The CDR3, as DNA: TGCTGTGCTAGAGATCGACTAGCGGGAGGCCGCACAGATACGCAGTATTTT. It specifies CCARDRLAGGRTDTQYF.

This clonotype has only a few counts. The chain recombines TRBV6-1 with TRBJ1-1, with a tentative D call TRBD1 (5 bases). Trimming took off 7 bases at V and 6 bases at J, with 18 bases between the two ends. Germline loops: CDR1 MNHNS, CDR2 SASEGT. The CDR3 is 14 amino acids. CDR3 nucleotide sequence: TGTGCCAGCATCATGGCGGGACGTTATTCTGAAGCTTTCTTT. Translated, it gives CASIMAGRYSEAFF.

This clonotype has only a few counts. V and J are TRBV12-3 or TRBV12-4 and TRBJ2-1, with 12 bases that match TRBD2. CDR3 length equals 17 residues. Trimming cost V 8 bases and J 0 bases; bases outside gene matches: 8. CDR3 protein: CASGRLAGVFSYNEQFF. The CDR3 nucleotides are TGTGCCAGCGGAAGACTAGCGGGAGTTTTCTCCTACAATGAGCAGTTCTTC.

The table lists this clonotype with many counts. The V call is TRBV15, the J call TRBJ2-3; 11 nucleotides match TRBD2. Germline values: CDR1 LNHNV, CDR2 YYDKDF (reference sequence). The CDR3 loop spans 15 amino acids. The V gene end was trimmed by 0 bases and the J gene end by 4 bases; junction bases not matched to a gene: 0. The CDR3 reads CATSRETSGADTQYF. CDR3 nucleotides: TGTGCCACCAGCAGAGAGACTAGCGGGGCAGATACGCAGTATTTT. Variable domain in full (rest from reference TRBV15 and TRBJ2-3): DAMVIQNPRYQVTQFGKPVTLSCSQTLNHNVMYWYQQKSSQAPKLLFHYYDKDFNNEADTPDNFQSRRPNTSFCFLDIRSPGLGDTAMYLCATSRETSGADTQYFGPGTRLTVL.

This chain uses TRBV3-1 with TRBJ2-1; D is uncertain. The germline V and J ends were trimmed by 3 bases and 4 bases, with 13 bases remaining between them. CDR3 length: 15 amino acids. CDR1 is LGHDT, CDR2 YNNKEL, per germline (reference sequence). The CDR3 protein is CASSHGGFQYNEQFF. In nucleotides, the CDR3 is TGTGCCAGCAGCCATGGTGGTTTCCAATACAATGAGCAGTTCTTC.

A few counts support this clonotype. The rearrangement joins TRBV20-1 to TRBJ1-3, with 9 bases that match TRBD1. V shed 4 bases, J shed 3 bases, and the junction held 13 bases outside the gene matches. Germline V lookup: CDR1 DFQATT, CDR2 SNEGSKA (reference sequence). CDR3 length: 17 amino acids. The CDR3 DNA reads as TGCAGTGCTATCTACCCGCTGGGACAGGGTATTGGAAACACCATATATTTT. Amino acid sequence: CSAIYPLGQGIGNTIYF.

This clonotype has more than one count but fewer than ten. V gene TRBV2 combines with J gene TRBJ2-2; 16 bases match TRBD2. Looked up from germline, CDR1 is SNHLY and CDR2 is FYNNEI. The CDR3 totals 17 residues. V trimming: 6 bases; J trimming: 1 base; junction bases outside the gene matches: 2. This chain's CDR3 is CASRGLAGGVNTGELFF. In DNA, the CDR3 is TGTGCCAGCAGGGGACTAGCGGGGGGGGTGAACACCGGGGAGCTGTTTTTT.

This clonotype turned up a few times. The gene calls are TRBV12-5 and TRBJ2-1; perhaps TRBD2 as D (5 bases). The CDR3 sequence is 15 residues long. Germline V CDR1 and CDR2: LGHNT, FRNRAP. Trimming pared 6 bases from V and 5 bases from J, leaving 17 bases between. The CDR3 coding sequence is TGTGCTAGTGGACCGCGCCTCCCGGGGAACAATGAGCAGTTCTTC. Encoded protein: CASGPRLPGNNEQFF.

The CDR3 protein is CASSWTGQLHTEAFF. DNA for the CDR3: TGCGCCAGCAGCTGGACGGGACAGCTTCACACTGAAGCTTTCTTT. The chain recombines TRBV5-1 with TRBJ1-1, with 7 bases fitting TRBD1. The CDR3 spans 15 residues. With V trimmed by 3 bases and J by 3 bases, 8 bases remained unmatched. Germline-derived CDR1 and CDR2 are SGHRS and YFSETQ. Filled out from reference TRBV5-1 and TRBJ1-1, the complete variable domain reads KAGVTQTPRYLIKTRGQQVTLSCSPISGHRSVSWYQQTPGQGLQFLFEYFSETQRNKGNFPGRFSGRQFSNSRSEMNVSTLELGDSALYLCASSWTGQLHTEAFFGQGTRLTVV.

The sample holds many counts of this clonotype. This chain links TRBV10-3 with TRBJ1-1; D is uncertain. CDR3 length equals 14 residues. Germline V lookup: CDR1 ENHRY, CDR2 SYGVKD. Trimming left V 3 bases short and J 2 bases short, with 10 bases between. CDR3 bases: TGTGCCATCAGTGAAGGTCAGATAAACACTGAAGCTTTCTTT. This translates into CAISEGQINTEAFF.

This clonotype was observed a handful of times. V usage is TRBV5-1 and J usage is TRBJ2-3, with 10 bases that match TRBD1. V was pared by 3 bases and J by 5 bases, with 9 bases of the junction left unmatched. The CDR3 spans 16 residues. Germline V gene sequence: CDR1 SGHRS, CDR2 YFSETQ. DNA of the CDR3: TGCGCCAGCAGCTCCGACAGGGGGCTACCAGGAGATACGCAGTATTTT. As protein: CASSSDRGLPGDTQYF.

Many counts were recorded for this clonotype. The chain links TRBV10-3 to TRBJ2-3, with D uncertain. CDR1 and CDR2 (germline): ENHRY, SYGVKD. This CDR3 contains 13 residues. V lost 4 bases and J 2 bases, leaving 7 bases between the germline ends. The CDR3 here is CAISGISTDTQYF. DNA of the CDR3: TGTGCCATCAGTGGGATCTCCACAGATACGCAGTATTTT.

This rearrangement joins TRBV5-1 to TRBJ2-7, with 7 bases that match TRBD2. The CDR3 loop spans 14 amino acids. The V and J ends lost 1 base and 5 bases, in that order; junction bases with no gene match: 6. The germline gives CDR1 SGHRS, CDR2 YFSETQ. CDR3 region: CASSLLAGLNEQYF. CDR3 bases: TGCGCCAGCAGCTTGTTAGCGGGCTTGAACGAGCAGTACTTC.

J is TRBJ2-5 and V is TRBV2, with D perhaps assigned TRBD1 or TRBD2 (6 bases each). The germline V and J ends were trimmed by 3 bases and 7 bases, with 12 bases remaining between them. This CDR3 region has 13 residues. Germline V CDR1 and CDR2: SNHLY, FYNNEI. The CDR3 region is CASSEEGGMTQYF. The CDR3 region has the DNA TGTGCCAGCAGTGAGGAGGGGGGAATGACCCAGTACTTC.

The chain recombines TRBV18 with TRBJ1-5; possible D gene TRBD1, 5 bases. With 2 bases removed from V and 7 bases from J, the gap between germline ends came to 12 bases. Germline V CDR1 and CDR2: KGHSH, LQKENI. CDR3 size: 14 residues. The CDR3 DNA is TGTGCCAGCTCACCAAGGAGGGAGGGGCAGCCCCAGCATTTT. This sequence encodes CASSPRREGQPQHF. Looking up the rest from reference TRBV18 and TRBJ1-5 gives the full variable domain: NAGVMQNPRHLVRRRGQEARLRCSPMKGHSHVYWYRQLPEEGLKFMVYLQKENIIDESGMPKERFSAEFPKEGPSILRIQQVVRGDSAAYFCASSPRREGQPQHFGDGTRLSIL.

This clonotype has ten or more counts. The chain has TRBV11-2 and TRBJ2-7; 7 bases map to TRBD1. Germline V gene data show CDR1 as SGHAT and CDR2 as FQNNGV. V shed 3 bases, J shed 4 bases, and the junction held 12 bases outside the gene matches. This CDR3 comprises 16 residues. The CDR3 DNA follows: TGTGCCAGCAGCTTTGGGGACAGCTTATCCGTTTACGAGCAGTACTTC. Residues: CASSFGDSLSVYEQYF.

The chain couples TRBV20-1 to TRBJ2-7; D remains unclear. V was shortened by 0 bases and J by 2 bases, with 11 bases between the two germline ends. This CDR3 region has 14 residues. The germline V gene encodes CDR1 DFQATT and CDR2 SNEGSKA (reference sequence). The CDR3 sequence: CSARDANYPYEQYF. The CDR3 coding sequence is TGCAGTGCTAGAGATGCGAACTACCCCTACGAGCAGTACTTC.

This sequence joins TRBV28 and TRBJ2-1; D is unresolved. The CDR3 runs 12 residues. Germline CDR1 reads MDHEN; CDR2 reads SYDVKM. The V and J ends lost 6 bases and 8 bases respectively, with 11 bases between them. Here the CDR3 reads CASSPRSDEQFF. Written as DNA, the CDR3 is TGTGCCAGCAGCCCGAGGAGTGATGAGCAGTTCTTC.